This T cell receptor beta chain was profiled in a study of cytomegalovirus exposure and HLA in healthy donors (dated by TCRdb to the late 2010s). Regarding the research as a whole: According to an earlier analysis of several hundred of the donors, some 170 million T cells yielded 120 million or so unique TCR beta sequences and about 300 Gb of sequence data. Genome-wide SNP genotypes for about three fifths of the roughly 700 donors were used in a later genetic analysis, which treated that subset as a discovery cohort. The number of typed donors differed by locus: 629-630 for A, B, C, DRB1 and DQB1; roughly 510 for DQA1; some 590 for DPA1; and 450 to 480 for DPB1. To decide whether each TCR beta V gene segment behaved as functional or pseudogenic, an earlier analysis of over 500 of the donors relied on high-throughput TCR beta sequencing. An early release covering roughly 640 HLA-typed donors comprised approximately 300 gigabases of sequencing data and around 85 million unique TCR sequences. The study used immunosequencing to profile the T cell repertoires of 666 subjects and linked those repertoires to cytomegalovirus serostatus. Rather than drawing on any new phenotypic data, the later analysis identified candidate immune exposures from TCR beta sequences and the way those sequences occurred across donors. To study patterns of TCR occurrence, a later analysis re-analyzed previously published TCR beta repertoires from 500 to 850 donors and added high-resolution HLA genotyping. About five DR-DQ haplotypes were treated as single units for association and clustering because of strong linkage in the cohort. To predict cytomegalovirus infection status, the study combined high-throughput TCR immunosequencing, statistical association of individual TCRs with disease status, and machine learning. All discovery cohort repertoires had been generated using a single sequencing platform. Across 398 genotyped donors of the cohort, an average of roughly 250,000 unique TCR beta nucleotide sequences per donor were sequenced, and 15% to 20% of those sequences were non-productive. Class I and class II HLA loci were covered by the typing at four-digit resolution. Along with the roughly 610-subject first cohort, a separate validation cohort of around 120 different subjects was used. The study aimed to test whether cataloging public T cell receptors could reveal signatures of past pathogen exposure. The genetic ancestry cluster associated with self-reported Caucasian donors included around four fifths of the 300 to 400 genotyped donors. Alongside the repertoire data, information on donor age, sex, ethnicity and CMV serostatus was compiled.

The method was the immunoSEQ multiplex PCR assay. A mixture of 60 forward primers for TCR Vbeta segments and 13 reverse primers for TCR Jbeta segments was used in the multiplex PCR. The CDR3 region of rearranged TCR beta genes was amplified from genomic DNA by a multiplex PCR assay. On the Illumina HiSeq System, the amplified TCR beta libraries were sequenced as 87-base-pair reads. The paper's processing steps were these. A later analysis counted approximately 74 million unique TCR beta chains across the 650 to 700 repertoires, and around 9.9 million of these chains were shared by at least two donors. A nearest-neighbor algorithm error-corrected the raw reads and collapsed the reads into unique sequences, merging closely related sequences to remove PCR and sequencing errors. To assign V, D and J gene segments, CDR3 sequences were aligned to IMGT reference sequences. For a sequence to be retained, at least a six-nucleotide match to both a V gene segment and a J gene segment was required. A rearrangement was called productive if the CDR3 had no stop codons and remained in frame with V and J, and every other rearrangement was called non-productive. CDR3 was defined by IMGT convention, running from the second conserved V-encoded cysteine to the conserved J-encoded phenylalanine. In an earlier analysis of more than 550 of the donors, sequences lacking an unambiguous match to a single V gene segment were excluded. An earlier analysis of a few hundred of the donors classified V segments as functional when productive rearrangements were above 56.7% and as segregating when the standard deviation between donors was above 5%. A statistical classification framework was built for diagnosing cytomegalovirus status from the catalog of TCR beta chain sequences. A later analysis assigned V and J genes by comparing TCR nucleotide sequences with IMGT/GENE-DB human TR gene sequences. In a later analysis, CDR3 sequences and most-parsimonious VDJ recombination scenarios were assigned using the TCRdist pipeline. In a later analysis, each TCR beta chain was defined by its CDR3 amino acid sequence together with its V-gene family, and reads without a unique V-gene family were excluded. A later analysis removed roughly 590 highly shared, low-generation-probability nucleotide sequences to deal with suspected cross-contamination and a sequencing artifact. In a later analysis, a clonal expansion index was calculated for each public chain from normalized within-repertoire ranks of inferred template counts. Generation probabilities in a later analysis came from a VDJ recombination model fitted to out-of-frame rearrangements, and those results were checked against IGoR. Hypergeometric tests were used in a later analysis to score TCR-TCR, TCR-HLA and TCR-CMV co-occurrence, with a repertoire-size bias correction applied to the TCR pairs. In a later analysis, false discovery rates were estimated by permuting HLA or CMV assignments 20 times. In a later analysis, co-occurring TCRs were grouped with DBSCAN, and TCRdist sequence similarity was added when clustering was performed within HLA-allele-positive subsets. Co-occurrence clustering excluded repertoires with fewer than 30,000 or more than 120,000 public chains, plus five with anomalous nucleotide sharing. TCRdb carries this immuneACCESS record with in-frame sequences only. Its versions omit some clonotypes, under half of them owing to an unresolved V gene in the studies checked, with the rest unexplained. Clone size and V and J calls were adopted from that table, with D and trimming inferred from the DNA. This sample gives about 130,000 clones in total; around 82% of them show up just once. Approximately 10% of the sample goes to the ten largest clones.

Clipping removes 1 base from V and 1 base from J, with 0 as the unmatched junction base count. The CDR3 covers 14 residues, taking in both the cysteine and the phenylalanine. CDR3 DNA is the only sequence kept; it has 42 bases, read in frame from the first base. Taken from the germline V gene, the CDR1 and CDR2 loops are SGHTA and FQGNSA. In total, about 650 healthy bone marrow donors made up the cohort. At the time of sampling, every cohort member was nominally healthy, though immune exposures that went unrecorded were likely present. The donor tested CMV seropositive, placing the donor among the 290 or so seropositive members of the cohort. Each donor provided a peripheral blood sample, and peripheral blood mononuclear cells were used for TCR beta sequencing. The Qiagen DNeasy Blood Extraction Kit was used to extract genomic DNA from the blood cell samples. The investigation overall reported the following: According to the authors, the approach could potentially be generalized to other disease states and immunological phenotypes. According to a later analysis, parvovirus B19, influenza, CMV and Epstein-Barr virus appeared linked to several top co-occurrence clusters. Because the 87-base-pair reads could not distinguish some IMGT-functional V segments, including TRBV6-2 and TRBV6-3, those segments were excluded. According to a later analysis, most CMV-associated TCR beta chains appeared to be HLA-restricted, and the HLA associations seemed to be driven largely by CMV exposure. Linkage disequilibrium might explain the correlated functional status among segregating V segments, but an unknown experimental factor could not be excluded. Immune exposure information for the cohort was limited to CMV serostatus. Strong co-occurrence of HLA alleles, especially DR and DQ, made assigning TCR associations to individual alleles difficult. Most TCR sequences were observed very rarely across donors, whereas some public TCRs were present in many individuals. An association between a missense DCLRE1C variant and V-gene and J-gene trimming of TCR beta chains was found in a later genetic analysis and replicated in an independent cohort. In a later analysis, HLA-associated TCR beta chains were found to be more clonally expanded and to have lower generation probabilities than equally common non-associated chains. Around 16 rarely observed V segments, including chromosome 9 orphons, were excluded from the earlier analysis of several hundred of the donors because counts were too low. Cytomegalovirus status was reported to be diagnosed by the classifier with high specificity and sensitivity in both the original and validation cohorts. Presence/absence analyses assumed roughly uniform sequencing depth across donors, an assumption that may not hold. In a later analysis, TCR association rates were found to vary across HLA loci, with the most associated TCRs seen for DRB1 alleles and the fewest for HLA-C alleles. This cohort had only TCR beta chains sequenced, and the lack of alpha or paired-chain data limited which features could be detected. A few of the identified cytomegalovirus-associated TCR beta chains were confirmed in vitro to be specific for cytomegalovirus antigens. A further reported finding was that TCR beta sequences accurately predicted the HLA-A and HLA-B alleles for most subjects in the first cohort. Because HLA typing was unavailable for some donors at each locus, only the typed subset was used in association tests. Specific HLA alleles were associated with about 17,000 TCR beta sequences at a false discovery rate of 0.05 in a later analysis. Compared with the approximately 670-donor mean, donors in an Asian-associated ancestry cluster had fewer N-insertions in productive TCRs, according to a later genetic analysis. In an earlier analysis of roughly 560 of the donors, most TCR beta V segments were observed in productive rearrangements about 90% or about 30% of the time, broadly matching IMGT annotations. A cluster of highly shared sequence variants was judged likely to represent a technical artifact of the sequencing pipeline. The study gave a list of about 150 TCR beta chains associated with cytomegalovirus.

As regards this clone: This clone's antigen is unknown. Per-base quality was not reported, and no clone a single base away is much larger than it.

Material for sequencing was PBMCs. This receptor chain uses TRBV7-2 and TRBJ1-1, and TRBD1 matches 7 of the central bases. This receptor was obtained from a man aged 25 to 45 in good health and CMV-seropositive. The nucleotides read TGTGCCAGCAGCTTAGACAGGGGGAACACTGAAGCTTTCTTT. It encodes CASSLDRGNTEAFF.